One and the same sample provided the 23 T cell receptor beta chains below, sequenced in a study of blood T cell repertoires in COVID-19. Sequencing was performed with immunoSEQ multiplex PCR; in TCRdb, only in-frame clones are kept and a portion is missing. The sample carries about 170,000 clones, around four fifths recorded once. The sequenced sample consisted of peripheral blood. The receptors stem from a woman in her seventies who had recovered from COVID-19.

The V and J genes are TRBV5-1 and TRBJ2-3, with 13 bases lining up with TRBD2. Germline CDR1 is SGHRS and CDR2 is YFSETQ. Germline trimming cut 4 bases from V and 2 bases from J; bases unmatched to any gene: 7. The CDR3 extends over 17 amino acids. CDR3 in amino acids: CASSPGTSGVHTDTQYF. CDR3 in DNA: TGCGCCAGCAGCCCAGGGACTAGCGGGGTACACACAGATACGCAGTATTTT.

The DNA for the CDR3 is TGTGCCAGCAGCTACCGACAGGATCAGCCCCAGCATTTT. It yields the protein CASSYRQDQPQHF. J is TRBJ1-5 and V is TRBV7-6, with a weak D call TRBD1 (6 bases). V dropped 4 bases and J dropped 5 bases, with 9 bases sitting between them. The CDR3 has 13 amino acids. The germline V gene encodes CDR1 SGHVS and CDR2 FNYEAQ.

Points on this clone: A read error may account for a junction end that differs from germline. The rearrangement joins TRBV5-4 to TRBJ1-4; 9 positions agree with TRBD1. The CDR3 runs to 15 residues. The V gene's germline CDR1 is SGHNT and CDR2 YYREEE (reference sequence). CDR3 protein: CTSSLEGTGREKLFF. The CDR3, as DNA: TGTACCAGCAGCTTGGAAGGGACAGGGCGGGAAAAACTGTTTTTT.

CDR3 DNA: TGTGCCAGCAGACTGCCCCCCCAGGGATCGAGATCACCCCTCCACTTT. It codes for CASRLPPQGSRSPLHF. This sequence joins TRBV7-4 and TRBJ1-6; tentatively, D is TRBD1 (5 bases). This CDR3 spans 16 amino acids. Germline V gene sequence: CDR1 SGHVT, CDR2 SQSDAQ. V lost 6 bases and J lost 10, with 22 bases in between.

The J gene is TRBJ1-2, the V gene TRBV7-8; D gene uncertain. The CDR3 runs 13 residues. V shed 5 bases and J shed 5 bases, with 12 bases lying between them. Germline V gene data show CDR1 as SGHVS and CDR2 as FQNEAQ. As DNA, the CDR3 is TGTGCCAGCAGCCCGCGGGTGGGGTATGGCTACACCTTC. It specifies CASSPRVGYGYTF.

The V gene is TRBV3-1 (or the pseudogene TRBV3-2), the J gene TRBJ2-2; 7 nucleotides match TRBD1. The CDR3 covers 15 residues. Germline CDR1 and CDR2: LGHDT and YNNKEL (reference sequence). V lost 2 bases and J lost 4; bases outside the gene matches: 4. CDR3 protein: CASSQRTGPTGELFF. The CDR3 coding sequence is TGTGCCAGCAGCCAACGGACAGGACCCACCGGGGAGCTGTTTTTT.

V is TRBV30 and J is TRBJ1-3; D uncertain. This CDR3 is built from 13 residues. Germline loops: CDR1 GTSNPN, CDR2 SVGIG (reference sequence). Trimming cost V 6 bases and J 3 bases, with 12 bases left between them. For the CDR3, the DNA is TGTGCCTGCACCCGAGAATTTGGAAACACCATATATTTT. It is translated as CACTREFGNTIYF. Variable domain in full (rest from reference TRBV30 and TRBJ1-3): SQTIHQWPATLVQPVGSPLSLECTVEGTSNPNLYWYRQAAGRGLQLLFYSVGIGQISSEVPQNLSASRPQDRQFILSSKKLLLSDSGFYLCACTREFGNTIYFGEGSWLTVV.

This chain connects TRBV28 to TRBJ1-5; the D gene is possibly TRBD1 (6 bases). The V and J ends lost 2 bases and 9 bases respectively, with 17 bases between them. Per germline, CDR1 MDHEN and CDR2 SYDVKM. The CDR3 consists of 15 residues. DNA for the CDR3: TGTGCCAGCAGTTTACCGGGACACGCGGCCGGGCCCCAGCATTTT. Its translation: CASSLPGHAAGPQHF.

This clone was detected only a few times. This chain uses TRBV5-4 with TRBJ2-1; 10 bases fit TRBD1. Losses at the gene ends were 4 bases for V and 6 bases for J; bases not matched to a gene: 4. CDR1 and CDR2 from the germline V gene are SGHNT and YYREEE (reference sequence). This CDR3 has 14 amino acids. CDR3 sequence reads: CASSAGTGVNEQFF. Here the CDR3 DNA reads TGTGCCAGCAGCGCCGGGACAGGGGTCAATGAGCAGTTCTTC.

The J gene is TRBJ2-7, the V gene TRBV3-1 (or the pseudogene TRBV3-2), with 8 nucleotides matching TRBD1. The CDR3 has 14 amino acids. The germline V gene encodes CDR1 LGHDT and CDR2 YNNKEL (reference sequence). J lost 0 bases, V lost 7 bases, and 5 bases had no gene match. CDR3: CASKLGTGSYEQYF. The CDR3, as DNA: TGTGCCAGCAAGCTGGGGACAGGCTCCTACGAGCAGTACTTC.

This chain joins TRBV13 and TRBJ1-2, with D uncertain. The germline V gene has CDR1 PRHDT and CDR2 FYEKMQ (reference sequence). The V end was cut by 0 bases, the J end by 8 bases, with 4 bases between. The CDR3 contains 11 residues. The CDR3 reads CASSLGGGYTF. In nucleotides, the CDR3 is TGTGCCAGCAGCTTAGGCGGGGGCTACACCTTC.

The chain uses TRBV18 and TRBJ2-7; TRBD1 matches 9 bases. This CDR3 region has 16 residues. CDR1 is KGHSH, CDR2 LQKENI, per germline. V was clipped by 3 bases and J by 1 base; unmatched bases: 7. In DNA form, the CDR3 reads TGTGCCAGCTCACCCAGTTTCGGACAGGGGTCCTACGAGCAGTACTTC. Translating it yields CASSPSFGQGSYEQYF.

V and J are TRBV7-7 and TRBJ2-3; 8 bases agree with TRBD2. Germline V gives CDR1 SSHAT, CDR2 FNYEAQ (reference sequence). There are 15 residues in the CDR3. J lost 11 bases, V lost 5 bases, and 15 bases had no gene match. DNA of the CDR3: TGTGCCAGCAGCCCCGGGGGGGGCACGGGTTTGGGGCAGTATTTT. Its translation: CASSPGGGTGLGQYF.

At least ten counts were recorded for this clone. V and J are TRBV27 and TRBJ1-2; 8 bases match TRBD1. The CDR3 contains 15 residues. The V gene's germline CDR1 is MNHEY and CDR2 SMNVEV (reference sequence). The ends lost 3 bases at V and 4 bases at J; junction bases unmatched: 7. The CDR3 DNA sequence: TGTGCCAGCAGTTTGACAGGGGATGCCCTCTATGGCTACACCTTC. Its protein is CASSLTGDALYGYTF.

This clone has a handful of counts. The V and J genes are TRBV7-7 and TRBJ1-3; possibly TRBD1 for D (5 bases). CDR3 size: 11 residues. Per germline, CDR1 SSHAT and CDR2 FNYEAQ (reference sequence). V lost 9 bases, J lost 7 bases, and 10 bases lay in between. CDR3: CASGAGNTIYF. The CDR3 DNA is TGTGCCAGTGGGGCGGGGAACACCATATATTTT. Looking up the rest from reference TRBV7-7 and TRBJ1-3 gives the full variable domain: GAGVSQSPRYKVTKRGQDVTLRCDPISSHATLYWYQQALGQGPEFLTYFNYEAQPDKSGLPSDRFSAERPEGSISTLTIQRTEQRDSAMYRCASGAGNTIYFGEGSWLTVV.

V and J are TRBV30 and TRBJ2-1, with TRBD2 as a possible D gene (6 bases). In germline, CDR1 is GTSNPN, CDR2 SVGIG (reference sequence). This CDR3 region has 15 residues. V was clipped by 1 base and J by 4 bases, with 14 bases between them. The chain's CDR3 is CAWSGLARRYNEQFF. CDR3 nucleotide sequence: TGTGCCTGGAGTGGGCTAGCGAGAAGATACAATGAGCAGTTCTTC.

The chain carries TRBV6-4 and TRBJ1-2; 7 bases agree with TRBD1. Germline values: CDR1 MRHNA, CDR2 SNTAGT. The CDR3 has 15 residues. V shed 7 bases, J shed 3 bases, and the junction held 11 bases outside the gene matches. The CDR3, as DNA: TGTGCCAGCACCCCGGAGGAGGGGGCTTACTATGGCTACACCTTC. It specifies CASTPEEGAYYGYTF.

The chain couples TRBV11-2 to TRBJ2-1, with D tentatively TRBD1 (6 bases). The length of the CDR3 is 16 residues. The ends were cut back, 1 base at V and 3 bases at J, with 13 bases in the middle. Germline V gene data show CDR1 as SGHAT and CDR2 as FQNNGV. The chain's CDR3 is CASSLVGGFLYNEQFF. The CDR3 DNA sequence: TGTGCCAGCAGCTTAGTAGGGGGATTCCTCTACAATGAGCAGTTCTTC.

In this sample, this clone turned up once. The rearrangement uses TRBV5-1 and TRBJ1-4; TRBD1 aligns across 8 bases. CDR1 SGHRS and CDR2 YFSETQ come from the germline V gene. The CDR3 has 15 amino acids. The J segment lost 8 bases and the V segment lost 4 bases, leaving 10 bases of the junction unmatched. CDR3 in amino acids: CASSLGQGGGEKLFF. The CDR3 DNA sequence: TGCGCCAGCAGCCTCGGACAGGGCGGAGGGGAAAAACTGTTTTTT.

This clone was picked up a small number of times. The chain joins TRBV10-3 to TRBJ2-2; D gene ambiguous. The CDR3 length is 11 residues. CDR1 ENHRY and CDR2 SYGVKD come from the germline V gene. Trimming removed 6 bases at V and 5 bases at J, with 4 bases between. The CDR3 DNA is TGTGCCATCAGCCTGACCGGGGAGCTGTTTTTT. This sequence encodes CAISLTGELFF.

The V gene is TRBV6-2 or TRBV6-3, the J gene TRBJ2-1; 11 bases are shared with TRBD2. The CDR3 totals 14 residues. CDR1 is MNHEY, CDR2 SVGEGT, per germline. V lost 6 bases and J lost 8; bases outside the gene matches: 6. DNA for the CDR3: TGTGCCAGCAGCTTAGCGGGAGGGGTCGATGAGCAGTTCTTC. Translating gives CASSLAGGVDEQFF.

This chain connects TRBV7-8 to TRBJ1-4, with D tentatively TRBD1 (5 bases). V shed 5 bases and J shed 10 bases, with 17 bases lying between them. CDR3 length equals 14 residues. Germline CDR1 SGHVS, CDR2 FQNEAQ. The CDR3 coding sequence is TGTGCCAGCAGCCAAGGAGGGGTGGGAGGAAAACTGTTTTTT. The encoded protein is CASSQGGVGGKLFF.

The rearrangement links TRBV10-3 to TRBJ2-5, with a tentative D call TRBD1 (5 bases). Trimming left V 1 base short and J 5 bases short, with 8 bases between. The CDR3 is 13 residues long. The germline V gene has CDR1 ENHRY and CDR2 SYGVKD. This chain's CDR3 is CAISEWSGETQYF. Written as DNA, the CDR3 is TGTGCCATCAGTGAGTGGTCAGGGGAGACCCAGTACTTC.